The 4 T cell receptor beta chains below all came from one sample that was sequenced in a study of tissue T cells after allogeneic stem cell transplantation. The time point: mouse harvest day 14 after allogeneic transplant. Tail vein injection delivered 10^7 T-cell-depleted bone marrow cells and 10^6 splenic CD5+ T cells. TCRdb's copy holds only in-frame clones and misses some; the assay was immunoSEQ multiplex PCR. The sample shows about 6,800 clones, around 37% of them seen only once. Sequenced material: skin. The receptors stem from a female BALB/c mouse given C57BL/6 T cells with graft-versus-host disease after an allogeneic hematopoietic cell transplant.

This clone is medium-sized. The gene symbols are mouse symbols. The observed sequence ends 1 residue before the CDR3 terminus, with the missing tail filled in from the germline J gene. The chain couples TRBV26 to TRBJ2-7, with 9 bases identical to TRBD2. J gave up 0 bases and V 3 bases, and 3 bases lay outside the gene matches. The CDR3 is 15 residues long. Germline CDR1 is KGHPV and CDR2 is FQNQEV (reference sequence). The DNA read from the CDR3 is TGTGCCAGCAGTCTCGACTGGGGGCTCTCCTATGAACAGTAC. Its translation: CASSLDWGLSYEQY. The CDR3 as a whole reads CASSLDWGLSYEQYF.

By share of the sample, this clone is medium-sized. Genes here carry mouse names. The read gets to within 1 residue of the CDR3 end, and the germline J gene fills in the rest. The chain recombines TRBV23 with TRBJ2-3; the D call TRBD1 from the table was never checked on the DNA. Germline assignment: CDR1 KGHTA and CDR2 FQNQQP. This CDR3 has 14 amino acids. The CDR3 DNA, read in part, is TGCTCCAGCAGTCAACACAGTAGTGCAGAAACGCTGTAT. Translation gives CSSSQHSSAETLY. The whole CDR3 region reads CSSSQHSSAETLYF.

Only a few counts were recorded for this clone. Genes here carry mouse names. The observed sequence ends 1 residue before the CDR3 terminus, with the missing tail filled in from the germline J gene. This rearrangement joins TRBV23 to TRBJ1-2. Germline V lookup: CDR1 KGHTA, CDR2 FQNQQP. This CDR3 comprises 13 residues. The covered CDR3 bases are TGCTCCAGCAGTCAATCGTACAACTCCGACTACACC. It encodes CSSSQSYNSDYT. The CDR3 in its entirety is CSSSQSYNSDYTF.

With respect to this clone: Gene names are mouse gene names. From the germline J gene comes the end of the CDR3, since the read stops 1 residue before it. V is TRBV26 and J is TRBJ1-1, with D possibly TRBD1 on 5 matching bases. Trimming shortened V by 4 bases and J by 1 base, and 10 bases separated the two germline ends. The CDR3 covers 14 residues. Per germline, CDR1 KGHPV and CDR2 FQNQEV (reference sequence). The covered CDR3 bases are TGTGCCAGCAGTCGGGGACGTGGAAACACAGAAGTCTTC. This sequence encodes CASSRGRGNTEVF. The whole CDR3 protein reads CASSRGRGNTEVFF.